These 19 T cell receptor beta chains were all obtained from the same sample, sequenced in a study of T cell responses to AZD1222 COVID-19 vaccine. TCRdb keeps only in-frame clones here, not all; method: immunoSEQ multiplex PCR. Of about 97,000 clones in the sample, about 88% are singletons; the top ten hold 2.5% to 3%. The sequenced sample was peripheral blood, obtained on day 0 of AZD1222 vaccination. These TCRs come from an adult in good health.

V and J are TRBV29-1 and TRBJ1-5; D is uncertain. Germline CDR1 SQVTM, CDR2 ANQGSEA. CDR3 length: 13 amino acids. Trimming left V 8 bases short and J 0 bases short, with 11 bases between. The CDR3 coding sequence is TGCAGCATCCTGACGGATAGCAATCAGCCCCAGCATTTT. It yields the protein CSILTDSNQPQHF.

The chain uses TRBV30 and TRBJ1-2; D is unresolved. CDR3 size: 14 residues. V lost 5 bases to trimming and J lost 4 bases, with 17 bases between them. The germline CDR1 and CDR2 sequences are GTSNPN and SVGIG (reference sequence). The CDR3 bases are TGTGCCTGGCGGCGGCGGGGTTTTAGCTATGGCTACACCTTC. This codes for CAWRRRGFSYGYTF.

V gene TRBV3-1 (or the pseudogene TRBV3-2) combines with J gene TRBJ1-1; D uncertain. Looked up from germline, CDR1 is LGHDT and CDR2 is YNNKEL (reference sequence). The CDR3 is 12 residues long. Trimming removed 3 bases from V and 11 bases from J, with 13 bases in between. Here the CDR3 reads CASSQRESRAFF. The CDR3 coding sequence is TGTGCCAGCAGCCAGAGAGAGTCAAGGGCTTTCTTT.

The rearrangement links TRBV4-2 to TRBJ1-6; D possibly corresponds to TRBD1 (5 bases). Between the trimmed V and J ends, which lost 6 bases and 6 bases, there was a span of 21 bases. CDR1 and CDR2 from the germline V gene are LGHNA and YNFKEQ. The CDR3 runs to 17 residues. CDR3 loop: CASRSRGESSGNSPLHF. DNA for the CDR3: TGTGCCAGCAGATCTCGGGGCGAAAGTTCGGGTAATTCACCCCTCCACTTT.

The chain uses TRBV7-9 and TRBJ2-1; no reliable D call. V lost 1 base, J lost 13 bases, and 17 bases lay in between. The CDR3 totals 14 residues. CDR1 SEHNR and CDR2 FQNEAQ come from the germline V gene (reference sequence). As DNA, the CDR3 is TGTGCCAGCAGCTTAGTGGGTAGGGAAACCCGACAGTTCTTC. Protein sequence: CASSLVGRETRQFF.

This clone has a single count. The chain has TRBV7-8 and TRBJ1-1; D is undetermined. Per germline, CDR1 SGHVS and CDR2 FQNEAQ. CDR3 length: 15 residues. The V and J ends lost 7 bases and 0 bases respectively, with 15 bases between them. The CDR3 spells CASILAYGVNTEAFF. The CDR3 DNA is TGTGCCAGCATCCTTGCTTATGGCGTGAACACTGAAGCTTTCTTT.

This chain connects TRBV19 to TRBJ1-2; D possibly corresponds to TRBD1 (6 bases). The CDR3 covers 15 residues. Germline lookup yields CDR1 LNHDA and CDR2 SQIVND (reference sequence). Between the trimmed V and J ends, which lost 7 bases and 2 bases, there was a span of 17 bases. CDR3 sequence reads: CASIQGDRTNYGYTF. The DNA of the CDR3 is TGTGCCAGTATACAGGGCGACAGAACGAACTATGGCTACACCTTC.

The V gene is TRBV10-2, the J gene TRBJ2-6; weak D call: TRBD1 (6 bases). The CDR3 has 14 amino acids. The V end lost 9 bases, the J end lost 4 bases, and 13 bases lay between the germline ends. From germline, CDR1 is WSHSY and CDR2 SAAADI. CDR3 residues: CASGTGSGANVLTF. DNA for the CDR3: TGCGCCAGTGGAACAGGGTCAGGGGCCAACGTCCTGACTTTC.

This clone has only a few counts. V usage is TRBV28 and J usage is TRBJ2-1, with D unclear. Per germline, CDR1 MDHEN and CDR2 SYDVKM. The CDR3 loop spans 13 amino acids. V shed 5 bases and J shed 8 bases, with 13 bases lying between them. CDR3 sequence: CASSAKPGDEQFF. For the CDR3, the DNA is TGTGCCAGCAGTGCCAAACCCGGCGATGAGCAGTTCTTC.

The chain combines TRBV6-1 with TRBJ1-1, with D tentatively TRBD1 (5 bases). Trimming pared 3 bases from V and 1 base from J, leaving 6 bases between. The germline gives CDR1 MNHNS, CDR2 SASEGT. This CDR3 spans 13 amino acids. CDR3: CASSDRENTEAFF. In DNA, the CDR3 is TGTGCCAGCAGTGACAGGGAGAACACTGAAGCTTTCTTT.

This rearrangement joins TRBV28 to TRBJ2-7; the match to TRBD1 covers 7 bases. Germline CDR1 and CDR2: MDHEN and SYDVKM. The CDR3 runs to 13 residues. The V gene end was trimmed by 9 bases and the J gene end by 7 bases; junction bases not matched to a gene: 12. CDR3 DNA sequence: TGTGCCAGTCGGACAGGACCGGTCAGGGAGCAGTACTTC. Protein sequence: CASRTGPVREQYF. The complete variable domain, with remaining parts taken from reference TRBV28 and TRBJ2-7, reads DVKVTQSSRYLVKRTGEKVFLECVQDMDHENMFWYRQDPGLGLRLIYFSYDVKMKEKGDIPEGYSVSREKKERFSLILESASTNQTSMYLCASRTGPVREQYFGPGTRLTVT.

The chain uses TRBV7-9 and TRBJ1-2; weak D call: TRBD1 (5 bases). This CDR3 is 15 amino acids long. With 0 bases removed from V and 3 bases from J, the gap between germline ends came to 11 bases. CDR1 and CDR2 (germline): SEHNR, FQNEAQ (reference sequence). In DNA form, the CDR3 reads TGTGCCAGCAGCTTAGCTGTGGCGGGGGACTATGGCTACACCTTC. Encoded protein: CASSLAVAGDYGYTF.

The chain recombines TRBV30 with TRBJ2-3; no clear D. Trimming removed 5 bases at V and 2 bases at J, with 5 bases between. This CDR3 has 11 amino acids. Looked up from germline, CDR1 is GTSNPN and CDR2 is SVGIG (reference sequence). CDR3 protein: CAWGHTDTQYF. The CDR3 nucleotides are TGTGCCTGGGGGCACACAGATACGCAGTATTTT.

The genes are TRBV11-3 and TRBJ2-7; no clear D gene. V was shortened by 1 base and J by 9 bases, with 10 bases between the two germline ends. The CDR3 spans 12 residues. Germline V gives CDR1 SGHNT, CDR2 YENEEA. Written as DNA, the CDR3 is TGTGCCAGCAGCTTAGTGCCGCCCGCGCAGTACTTC. Residues: CASSLVPPAQYF.

The rearrangement joins TRBV6-5 to TRBJ1-2, with unresolved D. Germline assignment: CDR1 MNHEY and CDR2 SVGAGI. V shed 6 bases and J shed 4 bases, with 15 bases lying between them. CDR3 length equals 14 residues. The DNA for the CDR3 is TGTGCCAGCAGCAAAGAAAGAAGAAGCTATGGCTACACCTTC. Translation gives CASSKERRSYGYTF.

The rearrangement joins TRBV6-1 to TRBJ2-3; possibly TRBD2 for D (5 bases). Germline V CDR1 and CDR2: MNHNS, SASEGT. The CDR3 has 12 residues. With 0 bases removed from V and 9 bases from J, the gap between germline ends came to 7 bases. DNA for the CDR3: TGTGCCAGCAGTGAAGCAGGAGGAACGCAGTATTTT. Its translation: CASSEAGGTQYF.

The rearrangement joins TRBV18 to TRBJ2-7, with TRBD1 matching 7 bases. The CDR3 extends over 15 amino acids. Trimming took 2 bases from V and 4 from J; bases not matched to a gene: 8. Germline lookup yields CDR1 KGHSH and CDR2 LQKENI. Here the CDR3 DNA reads TGTGCCAGCTCACCAGCGGTCACAGGGGAGTACGAGCAGTACTTC. Amino acid sequence: CASSPAVTGEYEQYF.

The count of this clone is one. This chain connects TRBV5-6 to TRBJ2-3; 9 bases fit TRBD2. The length of the CDR3 is 15 residues. J lost 1 base, V lost 6 bases, and 6 bases had no gene match. Germline CDR1 reads SGHDT; CDR2 reads YYEEEE. CDR3 protein: CASNPAGGGTDTQYF. The CDR3 DNA follows: TGTGCCAGCAACCCGGCGGGGGGGGGCACAGATACGCAGTATTTT. The full variable domain, completed using reference TRBV5-6 and TRBJ2-3, is DAGVTQSPTHLIKTRGQQVTLRCSPKSGHDTVSWYQQALGQGPQFIFQYYEEEERQRGNFPDRFSGHQFPNYSSELNVNALLLGDSALYLCASNPAGGGTDTQYFGPGTRLTVL.

The CDR3 nucleotides are TGTGCCAGCAGCGCAAGCGGGGTTTCCTACAATGAGCAGTTCTTC. This sequence encodes CASSASGVSYNEQFF. V is TRBV9 and J is TRBJ2-1, with 7 bases identical to TRBD2. Germline V gene lookup returns CDR1 SGDLS and CDR2 YYNGEE. There are 15 residues in the CDR3. Germline trimming cut 3 bases from V and 1 base from J; bases unmatched to any gene: 4.